These 7 T cell receptor beta chains originate from one sample sequenced in a study of shared clonotypes between healthy human individuals. The table came from immunoSEQ multiplex PCR; TCRdb's copy has only in-frame clones and leaves some out. The repertoire consists of 950,000 to 1,300,000 clones, with 65% to 80% occurring once and the leading ten covering approximately 1.3%. Source material: memory CD4+ T cells sorted from blood. The sample's subset: CD45RA-negative fraction. Receptor source: a man younger than 35 in good health.

As to this clone: The CDR3 end shows no conserved phenylalanine or tryptophan, and so a read error is likely. This chain uses TRBV28 with TRBJ1-2, with TRBD1 as a possible D gene (5 bases). Germline CDR1 and CDR2: MDHEN and SYDVKM. Trimming removed 7 bases from V and 8 bases from J, with 23 bases in between. There are 15 residues in the CDR3. DNA for the CDR3: TGTGCCAGCACTCCCCGCGGTGTGGGGGTTTTAGGCTACACCCTC. This codes for CASTPRGVGVLGYTL.

DNA for the CDR3: TGTGCCAGCAGTTATTGGGGGGCCTATAATTCACCCCTCCACTTT. It translates to CASSYWGAYNSPLHF. The chain links TRBV6-6 to TRBJ1-6; maybe TRBD1 (5 bases). Trimming removed 3 bases at V and 2 bases at J, with 8 bases between. The germline CDR1 and CDR2 sequences are MNHNY and SVGAGI (reference sequence). The CDR3 runs 15 residues.

As DNA, the CDR3 is TGCAGCGTTCGACTGGGACAGGGGGCGGATGGAAACACCATATATTTT. Residues: CSVRLGQGADGNTIYF. V gene TRBV29-1 combines with J gene TRBJ1-3; 12 positions match TRBD1. The V and J ends lost 5 bases and 3 bases, in that order; junction bases with no gene match: 8. CDR1 and CDR2 (germline): SQVTM, ANQGSEA. The CDR3 is made up of 16 amino acids. The complete variable domain, with remaining parts taken from reference TRBV29-1 and TRBJ1-3, reads SAVISQKPSRDICQRGTSLTIQCQVDSQVTMMFWYRQQPGQSLTLIATANQGSEATYESGFVIDKFPISRPNLTFSTLTVSNMSPEDSSIYLCSVRLGQGADGNTIYFGEGSWLTVV.

V is TRBV19 and J is TRBJ1-5; a weak D match, TRBD1 (5 bases). The CDR3 is 17 residues long. Trimming shortened V by 1 base and J by 0 bases, and 13 bases separated the two germline ends. Germline V gene lookup returns CDR1 LNHDA and CDR2 SQIVND (reference sequence). CDR3 residues: CASSIATWGGSNQPQHF. The CDR3 DNA is TGTGCCAGTAGTATAGCCACATGGGGGGGTAGCAATCAGCCCCAGCATTTT.

This sequence joins TRBV18 and TRBJ1-2; 7 positions agree with TRBD1. The germline gives CDR1 KGHSH, CDR2 LQKENI. The CDR3 loop spans 16 amino acids. With V trimmed by 0 bases and J by 4 bases, 8 bases remained unmatched. CDR3 in DNA: TGTGCCAGCTCACCACCGGGGGACAGTGGATTCTATGGCTACACCTTC. Its protein is CASSPPGDSGFYGYTF.

The chain is built from TRBV30 and TRBJ2-7; 7 bases map to TRBD2. CDR3 length equals 14 residues. The germline V gene has CDR1 GTSNPN and CDR2 SVGIG (reference sequence). Losses at the gene ends were 3 bases for V and 2 bases for J; bases not matched to a gene: 7. CDR3 nucleotide sequence: TGTGCCTGGAGCCCTGGGACTAAGACCTACGAGCAGTACTTC. Its translation is CAWSPGTKTYEQYF.

The chain is built from TRBV27 and TRBJ1-5; D is unclear. The CDR3 has 13 residues. In germline, CDR1 is MNHEY, CDR2 SMNVEV (reference sequence). Trimming took 6 bases from V and 0 from J, leaving 6 bases between them. The CDR3 region is CASRAVSNQPQHF. The CDR3 DNA reads TGTGCCAGCAGGGCGGTTAGCAATCAGCCCCAGCATTTT.